A single sample gave rise to the 5 T cell receptor beta chains below, sequenced in a study of radiation and T cells in renal cell carcinoma. Repertoires were generated with immunoSEQ multiplex PCR, while TCRdb's copy carries only in-frame clones and drops some. Of about 150,000 clones detected, roughly 89% appear once; the ten largest clones hold 10% to 15%. Time point described: blood 2 weeks post-SBRT. The treatment is: 15 Gy SBRT to primary tumor, nephrectomy 4 weeks later. The source material was blood, sampled from a patient whose treatment included radiotherapy and nephrectomy. These receptors were collected from a woman between 50 and 59 years old with renal cell carcinoma.

The chain carries TRBV2 and TRBJ1-6; D is uncertain. This CDR3 has 12 residues. Germline V gene lookup returns CDR1 SNHLY and CDR2 FYNNEI. Trimming cost V 6 bases and J 7 bases, with 7 bases left between them. This CDR3 is CASSVPNSPLHF. The CDR3 nucleotides read TGTGCCAGCAGCGTACCGAATTCACCCCTCCACTTT.

This chain connects TRBV7-6 to TRBJ2-1; 8 nucleotides line up with TRBD2. This CDR3 has 14 amino acids. Germline V lookup: CDR1 SGHVS, CDR2 FNYEAQ. The trim removed 3 bases at V and 9 bases at J, leaving 7 bases unmatched. The CDR3 loop is CASSLGLGPLEQFF. The CDR3 DNA reads as TGTGCCAGCAGCTTGGGACTAGGGCCGCTTGAGCAGTTCTTC.

This chain joins TRBV18 and TRBJ2-1, with 9 bases fitting TRBD2. In germline, CDR1 is KGHSH, CDR2 LQKENI. The CDR3 extends over 13 amino acids. V shed 6 bases and J 9 bases; nucleotides not matched to a gene: 6. The CDR3 DNA sequence: TGTGCCAGCTCGGGCGGGGGGGCCGGTGAGCAGTTCTTC. Its translation is CASSGGGAGEQFF.

The genes are TRBV29-1 and TRBJ1-2, with D possibly being TRBD1 (5 bases). The CDR3 runs to 14 residues. Germline V lookup: CDR1 SQVTM, CDR2 ANQGSEA. With 0 bases removed from V and 4 bases from J, the gap between germline ends came to 12 bases. CDR3 residues: CSVEDGQGIYGYTF. For the CDR3, the DNA is TGCAGCGTTGAAGATGGACAAGGGATCTATGGCTACACCTTC. The variable domain in full, with the rest retrieved from reference TRBV29-1 and TRBJ1-2, is SAVISQKPSRDICQRGTSLTIQCQVDSQVTMMFWYRQQPGQSLTLIATANQGSEATYESGFVIDKFPISRPNLTFSTLTVSNMSPEDSSIYLCSVEDGQGIYGYTFGSGTRLTVV.

CDR3 DNA sequence: TGTGCCAGCAGTAGGGGACTAGCGGAGCTCGAGACCCAGTACTTC. Residues: CASSRGLAELETQYF. The rearrangement links TRBV6-5 to TRBJ2-5; 11 positions agree with TRBD2. Germline V gene lookup returns CDR1 MNHEY and CDR2 SVGAGI. With 5 bases clipped from V and 5 bases from J, the junction kept 7 bases outside the gene matches. The CDR3 spans 15 residues.